This T cell receptor (beta chain) was obtained from a study of type 1 and type 2 diabetes patients. Looking at the study overall: From PBMCs, CD4+ and CD8+ T cells were isolated by magnetic microbeads. Study results and limitations: V and J gene usage correlated at roughly 0.97 between type 2 diabetes and control samples.

To note about this clonotype: Its specificity is unknown.

CDR1 and CDR2 (germline): MNHNS, SASEGT. This CDR3 spans 15 amino acids. V was trimmed by 7 bases and J by 4 bases, leaving 19 bases between them. Genomic DNA was the PCR template. Multiplex PCR with 30 forward and 13 reverse primers amplified the TCR beta CDR3. Each CDR3 protein gets one entry after TCRdb re-called the multiplex PCR reads with MiXCR. The sample holds under 300,000 distinct CDR3 sequences, roughly 44% seen once. The chain has TRBV6-1 and TRBJ1-1, with a possible D match to TRBD1 (6 bases). Input material: peripheral blood mononuclear cells (PBMCs). The clonotype comes from a young man with type 2 diabetes. CDR3 protein: CASNPQGRKVTEAFF. The CDR3 nucleotides read TGTGCCAGCAACCCACAGGGTCGGAAGGTCACTGAAGCTTTCTTT.